Listed below are T cell receptor beta chains from one sample, sequenced in a study of vaccination and CD4 T cells after COVID-19. MiXCR, run by TCRdb on the PCR reads, gives a single entry per CDR3 protein. This table holds 4,000 to 4,500 distinct CDR3 sequences, around 21% found once. The antigens of these receptors remain unknown. The source material was CD4+ T cells from blood, cultured in vitro, sampled after SARS-CoV-2 vaccination. These receptors originate from a human donor who had recovered from COVID-19. Both conserved end residues are part of each CDR3. The D gene is left open where the match is weak. The size of a clone is reported for some rows only, either as once, few or many, or as a class for expanded clones.

j_call d_call clone_size v_call cdr3_length cdr3_nt cdr3_aa
TRBJ1-1 . . TRBV24-1 13 TGTGCCACCAGTGATAGCACGTACACTGAAGCTTTCTTT CATSDSTYTEAFF
TRBJ1-5 . . TRBV2 16 TGTGCCAGCAGTGAAGGGGGACAATTAATCAATCAGCCCCAGCATTTT CASSEGGQLINQPQHF
TRBJ2-7 . . TRBV2 13 TGTGCCAGCAGTGAAGCGGGATGGAACGAGCAGTACTTC CASSEAGWNEQYF
TRBJ1-6 . few TRBV7-9 15 TGTGCCAGCGTCGGTCCAGAGCCATATAATTCACCCCTCCACTTT CASVGPEPYNSPLHF
TRBJ1-1 . . TRBV7-2 16 TGTGCCAGCAGCTTAGACAGGGAGTTCGCATGGACTGAAGCTTTCTTT CASSLDREFAWTEAFF
TRBJ1-5 . . TRBV5-1 14 TGCGCCAGCAGGCCGGGGTATAGCAATCAGCCCCAGCATTTT CASRPGYSNQPQHF
TRBJ1-2 TRBD1 medium-sized TRBV28 14 TGTGCCAGCACCACAGGGGACTCCCGCTATGGCTACACCTTC CASTTGDSRYGYTF
TRBJ2-7 . . TRBV7-9 13 TGTGCCAGCAGCCTAACGAGCTCCTACGAGCAGTACTTC CASSLTSSYEQYF
TRBJ1-1 . few TRBV20-1 14 TGCAGTGCTAGAGATTTTGGACGTTGGACTGAAGCTTTCTTT CSARDFGRWTEAFF
TRBJ1-5 . . TRBV12-2 11 TGTGCAAGTCGCTTTATGCAGCCCCAGCATTTT CASRFMQPQHF
TRBJ1-2 TRBD1 medium-sized TRBV28 14 TGTGCCAGCATTTCGGGACAGGGAATATATGGCTACACCTTC CASISGQGIYGYTF
TRBJ2-5 . few TRBV6-1 13 TGTGCCAGCAGTGAATACCAGAAAGAGACCCAGTACTTC CASSEYQKETQYF
TRBJ2-5 . . TRBV5-1 12 TGCGCCAGCAGAATCGACCAAGAGACCCAGTACTTC CASRIDQETQYF
TRBJ2-7 TRBD1 . TRBV5-6 16 TGTGCCAGCAGCCCGCGGACAGGGGTAAGGGGCTACGAGCAGTACTTC CASSPRTGVRGYEQYF
TRBJ2-3 . . TRBV1 20 TGCACCAGCAGCCAGCCCTGGGGACTAGCGGACCAAACTAGCACAGATACGCAGTATTTT CTSSQPWGLADQTSTDTQYF
TRBJ2-1 . . TRBV4-1 14 TGCGCCAGCAGTGACTCATACTCCTACAATGAGCAGTTCTTC CASSDSYSYNEQFF
TRBJ2-7 . once TRBV2 12 TGTGCCAGCAGGGGGGACGCCTACGAGCAGTACTTC CASRGDAYEQYF
TRBJ2-5 TRBD1 medium-sized TRBV5-4 15 TGTGCCAGCAGCTTAGCGGGACAGGGGAAGGAGACCCAGTACTTC CASSLAGQGKETQYF
TRBJ1-2 TRBD1 medium-sized TRBV20-1 13 TGCAGTGCTAGTTCCGGGACAGGTTCGGGCTACACCTTC CSASSGTGSGYTF
TRBJ1-1 . few TRBV6-1 13 TGTGCCAGCAGTACCGGGGGGGGGTTCGAAGCTTTCTTT CASSTGGGFEAFF
TRBJ2-7 . few TRBV6-5 12 TGTGCCAGCAGTTCCCAGACCTACGAGCAGTACTTC CASSSQTYEQYF
TRBJ1-2 TRBD1 few TRBV4-2 15 TGTGCCAGCAGCCCACGACAGGGACTACTATATGGCTACACCTTC CASSPRQGLLYGYTF
TRBJ1-1 . medium-sized TRBV7-9 14 TGTGCCAGCAGCTTAGCGACGCCGTACTCTGAAGCTTTCTTT CASSLATPYSEAFF
TRBJ2-6 TRBD2 medium-sized TRBV20-1 15 TGCAGTGCCGTAGCGGGGAGCTCTGGGGCCAACGTCCTGACTTTC CSAVAGSSGANVLTF
TRBJ2-7 . . TRBV12-5 16 TGTGCTAGTGGTTTGGTAAAAGTAGGCCGTCACTACGAGCAGTACTTC CASGLVKVGRHYEQYF
TRBJ1-2 . many TRBV20-1 15 TGCAGTGCTAGAGGCTTTGGGGGTGGAAAGCGAGGCTACACCTTC CSARGFGGGKRGYTF
TRBJ1-5 . medium-sized TRBV15 14 TGTGCCACCAGCGGCGGCACTAGCAATCAGCCCCAGCATTTT CATSGGTSNQPQHF
TRBJ2-3 . . TRBV7-2 16 TGTGCCAGCAGCTTAGGAGTCAGCCTCAGCACAGATACGCAGTATTTT CASSLGVSLSTDTQYF
TRBJ1-5 . few TRBV10-3 13 TGTGCCACCGGAGAGAAGGGGCAACAGCCCCAGCATTTT CATGEKGQQPQHF
TRBJ1-6 . medium-sized TRBV19 16 TGTGCCAGTAGGGTCCGGGGCAGGGGAGCGGGTTCACCCCTCCACTTT CASRVRGRGAGSPLHF
TRBJ2-7 . . TRBV6-1 14 TGTGCCAGCAGCCCTTCCCCTTTCTCCTACGAGCAGTACTTC CASSPSPFSYEQYF
TRBJ2-6 . medium-sized TRBV20-1 17 TGCAGTGCTAGTCGTGAAGGCCTATACTCTGGGGCCAACGTCCTGACTTTC CSASREGLYSGANVLTF
TRBJ1-5 . medium-sized TRBV15 15 TGTGCCACCAGCCCCCGGGCGGGGTCCAATCAGCCCCAGCATTTT CATSPRAGSNQPQHF
TRBJ2-7 . medium-sized TRBV19 13 TGTGCCAGTAGTATGGGTCTGACCTACGAGCAGTACTTC CASSMGLTYEQYF
TRBJ2-1 TRBD2 few TRBV7-6 21 TGTGCCAGCAGCCCAACCCTATTGACTAGCGGGGGGCGTAGCTCCTACAATGAGCAGTTCTTC CASSPTLLTSGGRSSYNEQFF
TRBJ1-1 TRBD1 . TRBV10-1 15 TGCGCCAGCAGTGGGGACAGGGCCAGGGACACTGAAGCTTTCTTT CASSGDRARDTEAFF
TRBJ2-5 TRBD2 medium-sized TRBV6-5 15 TGTGCCAGCAGGGACTCGCGGGGGGGCCGGGAGACCCAGTACTTC CASRDSRGGRETQYF
TRBJ1-2 TRBD1 . TRBV29-1 13 TGCAGCGTGGAGATGGGACAGTACTATGGCTACACCTTC CSVEMGQYYGYTF
TRBJ2-3 . . TRBV25-1 15 TGTGCCAGCAGTGAAAGTCCAGCCCGCACAGATACGCAGTATTTT CASSESPARTDTQYF
TRBJ2-7 TRBD1 . TRBV7-9 13 TGTGCCAGCAGCTCGAATACAGGGGCCGAGCAGTACTTC CASSSNTGAEQYF